This T cell receptor (delta chain) is from a study of gamma-delta chains in newborns, infants, children (dated by TCRdb to between 2018 and 2020). With regard to the full study: In the study title, it is stated that polyclonal expansion of innate gammadelta T cells is driven by microbial exposure immediately after birth. The study examined the way microbial exposure affected innate gammadelta T cell populations in human newborns right after birth.

Instrument on record: Illumina MiSeq. Clone calls in TCRdb were regenerated from the public reads with CATT, after which identical DNA sequences shared one row. This sample comprises about 5,200 delta-chain clones, about 18% of them detected only once. The biggest ten clones account for roughly 5.2% of the sample. The sample holds a few counts of this clone. Which antigen it targets is not known. A junction boundary mismatches the germline segment, possibly from a read error. Distinct nucleotide sequences in the sample also encode this CDR3. Including the terminal cysteine and phenylalanine, the CDR3 comprises 15 residues. The CDR3 DNA has 45 bases and is translated from base 1. Looking up the germline V gene yields CDR1 TSWWSYY and CDR2 QGS.

The receptor was derived from a child who was a newborn, infant or young child, either healthy, febrile or measles-vaccinated (not recorded which). This receptor chain uses TRDV1 and TRDJ1; TRDD3 lines up with 7 middle nucleotides. Input material: blood. The DNA sequence follows: TGTGCCCTTGGGGAAGCGGGATACCACACCGATAAACTCATCTTT. This translates into CALGEAGYHTDKLIF.